At least ten counts were recorded for the clone carrying this T cell receptor (beta chain). Its target is unknown. This specimen belongs to a study of neurological immune-mediated disorders. The cDNA was synthesized by means of template-switch 5'RACE, which was carried out with 10-nucleotide random UMIs. Via MiXCR, TCRdb re-called the 5' RACE reads, giving one row per CDR3 protein. The sample holds around 94,000 distinct CDR3 sequences; 3.5% to 4% are singletons and the top ten take 5% to 6.5%. Broader study findings: Phylogenetic grouping assigned the repertoires of 18 of 34 multiple sclerosis patients to one related-CDR3 cluster, which constitutes a possible signature.

There are 17 residues in the CDR3. The germline gives CDR1 SGHVS, CDR2 FQNEAQ. V dropped 0 bases and J dropped 3; count of bases not matched to a gene: 5. The TCR was taken from a woman aged 18-29 years with multiple sclerosis. The J gene is TRBJ2-3, the V gene TRBV7-8; 11 bases match TRBD2. The sample consisted of PBMCs. The CDR3 spells CASSLAKLAGGTDTQYF. CDR3 nucleotides: TGTGCCAGCAGCTTAGCGAAGCTAGCGGGAGGAACAGATACGCAGTATTTT.